This T cell receptor (beta chain) was retrieved from a study of blood T cell repertoires in COVID-19. Cohorts were assigned according to the clinical history that participants reported. V was shortened by 0 bases and J by 7 bases, with 13 bases between the two germline ends. The CDR3 extends over 15 amino acids. CDR1 and CDR2 (germline): SGHRS, YFSETQ. The assay was immunoSEQ multiplex PCR, and TCRdb's table has in-frame clones only and misses some. Of about 370,000 clones listed, over 85% are singletons. Sample: PBMCs or T cells enriched from blood (not recorded which). This receptor was obtained from a woman aged 25-40 years who had recovered from COVID-19. The V and J genes are TRBV5-1 and TRBJ1-4; tentatively, D is TRBD1 (6 bases). CDR3 nucleotide sequence: TGCGCCAGCAGCTTGGCAGGGGCGACGGGTGAAAAACTGTTTTTT. Its protein product is CASSLAGATGEKLFF.